The 30 T cell receptor beta chains reported below all come from one sample, sequenced in a study of cytomegalovirus exposure and HLA in healthy donors. The PCR employed 60 Vbeta primers together with 13 Jbeta primers. Sequencing used immunoSEQ multiplex PCR; TCRdb keeps in-frame clones, though not all of them. The table includes about 98,000 clones, roughly 70% detected once. Source material: PBMCs. Receptors originate from a male donor in good health and CMV-seronegative.

J is TRBJ2-7 and V is TRBV6-1, with 9 bases lining up with TRBD2. V lost 5 bases and J lost 5; bases outside the gene matches: 10. The CDR3 covers 15 residues. Germline CDR1 is MNHNS and CDR2 is SASEGT. For the CDR3, the DNA is TGTGCCAGCAGTTTACGGCGGGAGGGCCACAACGAGCAGTACTTC. Its translation: CASSLRREGHNEQYF.

The genes are TRBV7-3 and TRBJ1-2; 10 nucleotides agree with TRBD1. CDR1 SGHTA and CDR2 FQGTGA come from the germline V gene. This CDR3 contains 13 residues. The ends lost 3 bases at V and 10 bases at J; junction bases unmatched: 5. The CDR3 sequence is CASSLTGGGDYTF. Written as DNA, the CDR3 is TGTGCCAGCAGCTTGACAGGGGGCGGAGACTACACCTTC. The full variable domain, with the rest looked up from reference TRBV7-3 and TRBJ1-2, is GAGVSQTPSNKVTEKGKYVELRCDPISGHTALYWYRQSLGQGPEFLIYFQGTGAADDSGLPNDRFFAVRPEGSVSTLKIQRTERGDSAVYLCASSLTGGGDYTFGSGTRLTVV.

This chain connects TRBV5-6 to TRBJ2-7; 9 bases match TRBD1. V shed 2 bases and J 4 bases; nucleotides not matched to a gene: 4. This CDR3 region has 14 residues. From germline, CDR1 is SGHDT and CDR2 YYEEEE. Here the CDR3 DNA reads TGTGCCAGCAGCTTCGGGACAGGGTCGTACGAGCAGTACTTC. The encoded protein is CASSFGTGSYEQYF. Full variable domain (outside the CDR3, taken from reference TRBV5-6 and TRBJ2-7): DAGVTQSPTHLIKTRGQQVTLRCSPKSGHDTVSWYQQALGQGPQFIFQYYEEEERQRGNFPDRFSGHQFPNYSSELNVNALLLGDSALYLCASSFGTGSYEQYFGPGTRLTVT.

The CDR3 DNA is TGCGCCAGCAGCTCTTCCAGCGGGGCCCCGTGGTATGGCTACACCTTC. Residues: CASSSSSGAPWYGYTF. The rearrangement joins TRBV5-1 to TRBJ1-2, with D perhaps TRBD1 (5 bases). The germline V and J ends were trimmed by 3 bases and 5 bases, with 20 bases remaining between them. CDR1 is SGHRS, CDR2 YFSETQ, per germline. CDR3 size: 16 residues. Combining the CDR3 with reference TRBV5-1 and TRBJ1-2 gives the whole variable domain KAGVTQTPRYLIKTRGQQVTLSCSPISGHRSVSWYQQTPGQGLQFLFEYFSETQRNKGNFPGRFSGRQFSNSRSEMNVSTLELGDSALYLCASSSSSGAPWYGYTFGSGTRLTVV.

The CDR3 loop reads CASSPRGQGDQETQYF. For the CDR3, the DNA is TGTGCCAGCAGCCCCCGGGGACAGGGGGACCAAGAGACCCAGTACTTC. This chain connects TRBV9 to TRBJ2-5; 11 nucleotides align to TRBD1. The CDR3 is made up of 16 amino acids. Looked up from germline, CDR1 is SGDLS and CDR2 is YYNGEE. J lost 0 bases, V lost 4 bases, and 5 bases had no gene match.

This chain links TRBV5-1 with TRBJ2-1; 9 bases are shared with TRBD2. The CDR3 totals 16 residues. Germline V CDR1 and CDR2: SGHRS, YFSETQ. Trimming at V came to 1 base and at J to 3 bases, leaving 5 bases not matched to a gene. As DNA, the CDR3 is TGCGCCAGCAGCTTGAGAGCTAGCGGGAACTACAATGAGCAGTTCTTC. Translated: CASSLRASGNYNEQFF.

J is TRBJ1-1 and V is TRBV6-1; a weak D match, TRBD1 (5 bases). The germline V gene has CDR1 MNHNS and CDR2 SASEGT. Trimming cost V 4 bases and J 0 bases, with 12 bases left between them. The CDR3 has 15 residues. The CDR3 coding sequence is TGTGCCAGCAGTGTTTGGAGGGGTATGAACACTGAAGCTTTCTTT. Translated: CASSVWRGMNTEAFF.

The chain couples TRBV5-4 to TRBJ1-1; TRBD1 aligns across 7 bases. With 1 base clipped from V and 8 bases from J, the junction kept 5 bases outside the gene matches. Germline V gene lookup returns CDR1 SGHNT and CDR2 YYREEE (reference sequence). The CDR3 is 13 amino acids. The CDR3 reads CASSLYQTGEAFF. DNA of the CDR3: TGTGCCAGCAGCTTGTACCAGACAGGGGAAGCTTTCTTT. The entire variable domain, with the rest obtained from reference TRBV5-4 and TRBJ1-1, is as follows: ETGVTQSPTHLIKTRGQQVTLRCSSQSGHNTVSWYQQALGQGPQFIFQYYREEENGRGNFPPRFSGLQFPNYSSELNVNALELDDSALYLCASSLYQTGEAFFGQGTRLTVV.

This rearrangement joins TRBV13 to TRBJ2-7; 9 bases match TRBD2. This CDR3 is 14 amino acids long. J gave up 2 bases and V 4 bases, and 3 bases lay outside the gene matches. The germline CDR1 and CDR2 sequences are PRHDT and FYEKMQ (reference sequence). The DNA for the CDR3 is TGTGCCAGCAGCTCCCGACTAGCGGCCTACGAGCAGTACTTC. Its protein product is CASSSRLAAYEQYF.

CDR3 bases: TGTGCCACCTCCCGCACTAACACTGAAGCTTTCTTT. It translates to CATSRTNTEAFF. This chain joins TRBV6-6 and TRBJ1-1, with no clear D. The CDR3 consists of 12 residues. CDR1 is MNHNY and CDR2 is SVGAGI in the germline V gene (reference sequence). With 10 bases removed from V and 2 bases from J, the gap between germline ends came to 11 bases.

The chain joins TRBV9 to TRBJ1-3, with D possibly being TRBD1 (5 bases). CDR3 length: 17 residues. Germline CDR1 and CDR2: SGDLS and YYNGEE. The V and J ends lost 0 bases and 0 bases respectively, with 13 bases between them. The CDR3 loop is CASSVVASGNSGNTIYF. The CDR3 DNA sequence: TGTGCCAGCAGCGTAGTGGCTTCAGGGAACTCTGGAAACACCATATATTTT.

The chain joins TRBV6-5 to TRBJ1-1, with no clear D. The CDR3 has 16 amino acids. Germline-derived CDR1 and CDR2 are MNHEY and SVGAGI. The V and J ends lost 0 bases and 0 bases respectively, with 11 bases between them. CDR3 protein: CASSYSFAHLNTEAFF. CDR3 nucleotides: TGTGCCAGCAGTTACTCTTTCGCACATTTGAACACTGAAGCTTTCTTT.

V is TRBV28 and J is TRBJ1-5; 9 bases map to TRBD1. Trimming removed 3 bases from V and 4 bases from J; junction bases left unmatched: 4. The V gene's germline CDR1 is MDHEN and CDR2 SYDVKM. The CDR3 sequence is 15 residues long. CDR3 residues: CASSFSDRGNQPQHF. CDR3 DNA: TGTGCCAGCAGTTTCTCAGACAGGGGGAATCAGCCCCAGCATTTT.

CDR3: CASSKPGQGTYEQYF. The DNA of the CDR3 is TGTGCCAGCAGCAAACCGGGACAGGGCACGTACGAGCAGTACTTC. V gene TRBV28 combines with J gene TRBJ2-7; TRBD1 aligns across 9 bases. Looked up from germline, CDR1 is MDHEN and CDR2 is SYDVKM. V trimming: 6 bases; J trimming: 4 bases; junction bases outside the gene matches: 10. The length of the CDR3 is 15 residues.

The chain joins TRBV10-3 to TRBJ2-1, with 12 bases lining up with TRBD2. CDR1 and CDR2 (germline): ENHRY, SYGVKD. The trim removed 5 bases at V and 0 bases at J, leaving 2 bases unmatched. This CDR3 has 16 residues. The CDR3 loop is CAISKTSGSSYNEQFF. DNA of the CDR3: TGTGCCATCAGTAAGACTAGCGGGAGCTCCTACAATGAGCAGTTCTTC.

The chain combines TRBV20-1 with TRBJ1-4; D is unclear. The CDR3 length is 11 residues. Germline CDR1 DFQATT, CDR2 SNEGSKA (reference sequence). Trimming removed 3 bases from V and 13 bases from J, with 12 bases in between. CDR3: CSASLRVGLFF. DNA for the CDR3: TGCAGTGCTAGCCTCCGGGTGGGACTGTTTTTT.

The chain recombines TRBV13 with TRBJ2-2; D may be TRBD2 (5 bases). Between the trimmed V and J ends, which lost 1 base and 3 bases, there was a span of 12 bases. Germline V CDR1 and CDR2: PRHDT, FYEKMQ (reference sequence). The CDR3 is 16 amino acids. CDR3 sequence: CASSLAELAHTGELFF. DNA of the CDR3: TGTGCCAGCAGCTTAGCGGAGCTAGCCCACACCGGGGAGCTGTTTTTT.

CDR3 sequence: CAWSVAGGEAFF. The CDR3 DNA is TGTGCCTGGAGTGTAGCGGGGGGCGAAGCTTTCTTT. The chain employs TRBV30 and TRBJ1-1, with D perhaps matching TRBD1 (6 bases). Trimming left V 0 bases short and J 8 bases short, with 10 bases between. This CDR3 comprises 12 residues. Germline CDR1 and CDR2: GTSNPN and SVGIG (reference sequence).

The CDR3 bases are TGTGCCAGCAGCTTTAACCGAAATGGACAGGGCCCGACCTACGAGCAGTACTTC. Translation gives CASSFNRNGQGPTYEQYF. The chain recombines TRBV5-6 with TRBJ2-7; 8 bases map to TRBD1. This CDR3 spans 18 amino acids. J was trimmed by 2 bases and V by 2 bases; bases with no gene match: 15. Germline V gene lookup returns CDR1 SGHDT and CDR2 YYEEEE.

This chain links TRBV27 with TRBJ2-7; 9 bases map to TRBD2. The V segment lost 2 bases and the J segment 1 base; nucleotides outside the gene matches: 3. The length of the CDR3 is 15 residues. Germline V gives CDR1 MNHEY, CDR2 SMNVEV (reference sequence). The CDR3 bases are TGTGCCAGCAGTTTAGGGCTAGCGGGGTCCTACGAGCAGTACTTC. Encoded protein: CASSLGLAGSYEQYF.

J is TRBJ2-3 and V is TRBV4-3; 14 bases are shared with TRBD2. After removal of 2 bases from V and 5 bases from J, the junction contained 6 bases not matched to a gene. Germline values: CDR1 LGHNA, CDR2 YSLEER. The CDR3 length is 17 residues. Here the CDR3 reads CASSQTPGLAGVDTQYF. The CDR3 bases are TGCGCCAGCAGCCAAACTCCGGGACTAGCGGGAGTAGATACGCAGTATTTT.

The rearrangement joins TRBV7-6 to TRBJ1-1; 10 nucleotides align to TRBD1. Looked up from germline, CDR1 is SGHVS and CDR2 is FNYEAQ. After removal of 5 bases from V and 5 bases from J, the junction contained 8 bases not matched to a gene. CDR3 length: 15 amino acids. CDR3 nucleotide sequence: TGTGCCAGCAGCCCGGAGACAGGGGGCGGGACTGAAGCTTTCTTT. It translates to CASSPETGGGTEAFF.

The chain combines TRBV7-9 with TRBJ1-1; the D is unclear. V was pared by 5 bases and J by 0 bases, with 7 bases between. The CDR3 totals 13 residues. The germline CDR1 and CDR2 sequences are SEHNR and FQNEAQ (reference sequence). The DNA for the CDR3 is TGTGCCAGCAGCCCCTCCCTGAACACTGAAGCTTTCTTT. It translates to CASSPSLNTEAFF.

The chain employs TRBV4-2 and TRBJ2-4, with 8 bases fitting TRBD2. V lost 3 bases and J lost 0; bases outside the gene matches: 4. Germline CDR1 is LGHNA and CDR2 is YNFKEQ. The CDR3 is made up of 16 amino acids. CDR3 nucleotide sequence: TGTGCCAGCAGCCATCCGGGAGGGGTAGCCAAAAACATTCAGTACTTC. It yields the protein CASSHPGGVAKNIQYF.

This sequence joins TRBV7-9 and TRBJ2-7; D not certain. The CDR3 totals 16 residues. Trimming removed 1 base from V and 2 bases from J, with 15 bases in between. CDR1 is SEHNR and CDR2 is FQNEAQ in the germline V gene (reference sequence). The CDR3 DNA reads as TGTGCCAGCAGCTTAGTTCGGTCCTTCAACCCCTACGAGCAGTACTTC. Translating it yields CASSLVRSFNPYEQYF. Full variable domain (remainder filled in from reference TRBV7-9 and TRBJ2-7): DTGVSQNPRHKITKRGQNVTFRCDPISEHNRLYWYRQTLGQGPEFLTYFQNEAQLEKSRLLSDRFSAERPKGSFSTLEIQRTEQGDSAMYLCASSLVRSFNPYEQYFGPGTRLTVT.

This clone has a handful of counts. This chain connects TRBV27 to TRBJ1-1; perhaps TRBD1 as D (6 bases). The CDR3 spans 17 residues. Trimming took off 6 bases at V and 4 bases at J, with 24 bases between the two ends. Germline CDR1 reads MNHEY; CDR2 reads SMNVEV (reference sequence). CDR3 DNA sequence: TGTGCCAGCAGCCCCCAACCCCCACAGGGTATGGGCACTGAAGCTTTCTTT. Protein: CASSPQPPQGMGTEAFF.

This clone showed up just a few times. The chain recombines TRBV30 with TRBJ2-2; 7 bases are shared with TRBD1. V was clipped by 5 bases and J by 10 bases; unmatched bases: 16. CDR1 is GTSNPN, CDR2 SVGIG, per germline (reference sequence). The CDR3 consists of 15 residues. CDR3 sequence: CAWVITTGLGEELFF. As DNA, the CDR3 is TGTGCCTGGGTGATAACGACAGGGTTGGGAGAGGAGCTGTTTTTT.

The chain is built from TRBV6-4 and TRBJ2-7; D ambiguous. The CDR3 loop spans 13 amino acids. Germline CDR1 reads MRHNA; CDR2 reads SNTAGT. V gave up 0 bases and J gave up 3 bases, with 6 bases separating them. The CDR3 here is CASSDSSHYEQYF. DNA for the CDR3: TGTGCCAGCAGTGACTCGTCCCACTACGAGCAGTACTTC.

CDR3 nucleotide sequence: TGTGCCAGCAGGCTGACAAGTAGCAATCAGCCCCAGCATTTT. This gives the protein CASRLTSSNQPQHF. The rearrangement uses TRBV2 and TRBJ1-5, with D unresolved. The CDR3 sequence is 14 residues long. Germline V gene data show CDR1 as SNHLY and CDR2 as FYNNEI. V was clipped by 6 bases and J by 0 bases, with 9 bases between them.

This clone was observed a few times. The genes are TRBV18 and TRBJ2-7; 9 bases agree with TRBD1. V shed 0 bases and J 4 bases; nucleotides not matched to a gene: 1. The CDR3 extends over 14 amino acids. CDR1 KGHSH and CDR2 LQKENI come from the germline V gene. The CDR3 reads CASSPPGQGYEQYF. The DNA for the CDR3 is TGTGCCAGCTCACCACCGGGACAGGGTTACGAGCAGTACTTC.